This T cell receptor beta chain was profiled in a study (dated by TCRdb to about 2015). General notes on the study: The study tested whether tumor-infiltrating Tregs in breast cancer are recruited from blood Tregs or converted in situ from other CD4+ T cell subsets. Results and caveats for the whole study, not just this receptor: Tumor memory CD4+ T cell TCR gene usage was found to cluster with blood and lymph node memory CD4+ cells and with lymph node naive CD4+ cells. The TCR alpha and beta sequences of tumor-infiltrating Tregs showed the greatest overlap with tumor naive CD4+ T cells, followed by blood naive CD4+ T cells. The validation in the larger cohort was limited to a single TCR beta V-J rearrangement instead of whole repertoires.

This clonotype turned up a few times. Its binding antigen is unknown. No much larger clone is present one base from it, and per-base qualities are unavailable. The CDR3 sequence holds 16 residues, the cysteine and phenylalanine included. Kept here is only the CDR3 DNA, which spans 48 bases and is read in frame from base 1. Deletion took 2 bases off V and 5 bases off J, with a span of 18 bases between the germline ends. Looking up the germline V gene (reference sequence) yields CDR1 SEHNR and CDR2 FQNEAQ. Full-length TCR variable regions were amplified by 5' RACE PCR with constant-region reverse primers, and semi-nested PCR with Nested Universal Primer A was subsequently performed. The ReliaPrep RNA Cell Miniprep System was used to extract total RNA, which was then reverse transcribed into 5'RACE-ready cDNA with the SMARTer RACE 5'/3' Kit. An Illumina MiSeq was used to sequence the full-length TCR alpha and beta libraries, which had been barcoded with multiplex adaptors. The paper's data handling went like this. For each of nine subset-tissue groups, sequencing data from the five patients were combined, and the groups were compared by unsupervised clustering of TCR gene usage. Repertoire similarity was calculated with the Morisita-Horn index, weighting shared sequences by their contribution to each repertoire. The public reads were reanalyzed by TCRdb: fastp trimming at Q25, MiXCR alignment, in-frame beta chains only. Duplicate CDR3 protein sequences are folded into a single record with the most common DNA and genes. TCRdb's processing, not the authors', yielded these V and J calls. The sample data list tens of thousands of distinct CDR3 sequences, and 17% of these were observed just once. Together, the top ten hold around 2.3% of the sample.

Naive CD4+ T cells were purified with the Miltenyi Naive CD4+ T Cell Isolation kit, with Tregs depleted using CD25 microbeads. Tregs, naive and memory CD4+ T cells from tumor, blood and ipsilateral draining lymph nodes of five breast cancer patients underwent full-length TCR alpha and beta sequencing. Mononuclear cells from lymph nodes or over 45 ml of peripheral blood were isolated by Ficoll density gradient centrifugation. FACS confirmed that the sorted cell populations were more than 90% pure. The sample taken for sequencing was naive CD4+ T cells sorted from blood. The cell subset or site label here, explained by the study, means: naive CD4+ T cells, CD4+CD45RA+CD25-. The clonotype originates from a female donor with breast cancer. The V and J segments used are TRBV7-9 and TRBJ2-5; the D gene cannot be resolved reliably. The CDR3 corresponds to CASSLPPGFRVETQYF. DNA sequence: TGTGCCAGCAGCTTACCCCCAGGATTTCGAGTGGAGACCCAGTACTTC.